Below, 19 T cell receptor beta chains from the same sample are listed, as sequenced in a study of CD8 T cells in ankylosing spondylitis. The study, taken as a whole, reports: Characteristic, it appeared, of ankylosing spondylitis blood was a TCR beta motif of 7 or 8 highly homologous variants.

These receptors are not linked to any known antigen. TCRdb processed the 5' RACE reads anew with MiXCR; each CDR3 protein has one entry. The data hold some 840,000 distinct CDR3 sequences, with over 9.5% observed a single time. Material: blood, either unsorted or a sorted T cell fraction (not recorded which). The receptors here all came from a male donor with ankylosing spondylitis.

This clonotype was detected ten times or more. In DNA, the CDR3 is TGTGCCAGCAGGTCCGGGACAGGGGCCTACGAGCAGTACTTC. Translation gives CASRSGTGAYEQYF. V usage is TRBV6-1 and J usage is TRBJ2-7; 10 bases are shared with TRBD1. The CDR3 is 14 amino acids. Germline-derived CDR1 and CDR2 are MNHNS and SASEGT. The junction had 4 bases not matched to a gene; V was cut back by 6 bases and J by 2 bases.

This clonotype was picked up many times. The chain recombines TRBV20-1 with TRBJ1-1; D is possibly TRBD1 (5 bases). The V and J ends lost 3 bases and 6 bases respectively, with 17 bases between them. CDR3 length: 14 residues. Germline V gene lookup returns CDR1 DFQATT and CDR2 SNEGSKA (reference sequence). The CDR3 coding sequence is TGCAGTGCTAGCCCCAGGGTGTATCGGCCTGAAGCTTTCTTT. It encodes CSASPRVYRPEAFF.

The chain carries TRBV30 and TRBJ2-1; 7 nucleotides agree with TRBD2. V shed 2 bases and J 6 bases; nucleotides not matched to a gene: 10. CDR1 is GTSNPN, CDR2 SVGIG, per germline (reference sequence). This CDR3 region has 15 residues. The CDR3, as DNA: TGTGCCTGGAGTCAGAAGCGGGAACTAACCAATGAGCAGTTCTTC. Protein product: CAWSQKRELTNEQFF.

This clonotype has only a few counts. The rearrangement links TRBV20-1 to TRBJ1-4; 7 bases fit TRBD1. The CDR3 covers 13 residues. Trimming removed 7 bases from V and 6 bases from J; junction bases left unmatched: 8. From germline, CDR1 is DFQATT and CDR2 SNEGSKA (reference sequence). The CDR3 protein is CSVTQGWDEKLFF. The CDR3 nucleotides read TGCAGTGTTACACAGGGGTGGGATGAAAAACTGTTTTTT.

This clonotype has only a few counts. The CDR3 sequence is CARSYKTNGNTIYF. The CDR3 coding sequence is TGTGCCAGATCATACAAAACCAATGGAAACACCATATATTTT. V and J are TRBV18 and TRBJ1-3; D is unresolved. V shed 9 bases and J shed 3 bases, with 15 bases lying between them. The CDR3 covers 14 residues. Germline lookup yields CDR1 KGHSH and CDR2 LQKENI.

The sample holds a few counts of this clonotype. The rearrangement links TRBV18 to TRBJ2-2; D is unresolved. With 5 bases removed from V and 0 bases from J, the gap between germline ends came to 10 bases. Per the germline V gene, CDR1 is KGHSH and CDR2 is LQKENI. The CDR3 extends over 15 amino acids. CDR3 amino acids: CASSMTDANTGELFF. The CDR3 region has the DNA TGTGCCAGCTCAATGACTGACGCGAACACCGGGGAGCTGTTTTTT.

The V gene is TRBV2, the J gene TRBJ2-1; the match to TRBD2 covers 12 bases. With V trimmed by 7 bases and J by 4 bases, 2 bases remained unmatched. Germline-derived CDR1 and CDR2 are SNHLY and FYNNEI. This CDR3 region has 14 residues. The CDR3 DNA reads as TGTGCCAGCATTGGACTAGCGGGGTACAATGAGCAGTTCTTC. Protein: CASIGLAGYNEQFF.

This clonotype came up many times. The chain employs TRBV5-1 and TRBJ1-5; 8 bases agree with TRBD1. CDR3 length: 14 residues. Trimming cost V 4 bases and J 5 bases; bases outside gene matches: 5. Germline V CDR1 and CDR2: SGHRS, YFSETQ. CDR3 in DNA: TGCGCCAGCAGCGCGGGACAGGCGGATCAGCCCCAGCATTTT. Translating gives CASSAGQADQPQHF.

This chain joins TRBV3-1 and TRBJ1-5; the D gene is possibly TRBD1 (5 bases). The CDR3 has 14 residues. The ends were cut back, 2 bases at V and 7 bases at J, with 12 bases in the middle. Looked up from germline, CDR1 is LGHDT and CDR2 is YNNKEL (reference sequence). CDR3 sequence (DNA): TGTGCCAGCAGCCAATACGGGGCTGGACAGCCCCAGCATTTT. It translates to CASSQYGAGQPQHF.

This clonotype has ten or more counts. The chain combines TRBV29-1 with TRBJ2-3; D tentatively fits TRBD1 or TRBD2 (5 bases each). Germline loops: CDR1 SQVTM, CDR2 ANQGSEA. The CDR3 consists of 14 residues. V lost 7 bases and J 8 bases, leaving 22 bases between the germline ends. DNA for the CDR3: TGCAGCGGACTATGGGGCTTCCACAGAGGTACGCAGTATTTT. Its protein is CSGLWGFHRGTQYF.

As for this clonotype: One junction end does not reproduce the germline sequence, and a read error may be involved. V gene TRBV7-7 combines with J gene TRBJ2-5; D uncertain. Germline CDR1 is SSHAT and CDR2 is FNYEAQ (reference sequence). The CDR3 is 14 amino acids. CDR3 coding DNA: TGTGCTAGCAGCCCGACGGCTGTCCAAGAGACCCAGTACTTC. Its translation is CASSPTAVQETQYF.

This clonotype was counted at least ten times. This chain links TRBV7-2 with TRBJ2-3, with 7 bases identical to TRBD2. The CDR3 contains 12 residues. Losses at the gene ends were 1 base for V and 13 bases for J; bases not matched to a gene: 5. The germline CDR1 and CDR2 sequences are SGHTA and FQGNSA. CDR3 nucleotide sequence: TGTGCCAGCAGCTTAGGGGGGGGAAGGAAGTATTTT. Its protein is CASSLGGGRKYF. The full variable domain, completed using reference TRBV7-2 and TRBJ2-3, is GAGVSQSPSNKVTEKGKDVELRCDPISGHTALYWYRQSLGQGLEFLIYFQGNSAPDKSGLPSDRFSAERTGGSVSTLTIQRTQQEDSAVYLCASSLGGGRKYFGPGTRLTVL.

This clonotype came up many times. The chain couples TRBV20-1 to TRBJ2-7, with D possibly being TRBD1 (5 bases). This CDR3 region has 14 residues. Trimming took off 4 bases at V and 3 bases at J, with 16 bases between the two ends. CDR1 and CDR2 (germline): DFQATT, SNEGSKA (reference sequence). The CDR3 coding sequence is TGCAGTGCTATCCAGGGCCTAAGGTACTACGAGCAGTACTTC. It is translated as CSAIQGLRYYEQYF.

This clonotype came up a few times. The chain links TRBV29-1 to TRBJ2-7; the match to TRBD1 covers 7 bases. Germline values: CDR1 SQVTM, CDR2 ANQGSEA. Unmatched junction bases numbered 7, after V lost 5 bases and J lost 3 bases. CDR3 size: 13 residues. The CDR3 here is CSVRRDRNYEQYF. CDR3 nucleotides: TGCAGCGTTCGCCGGGACAGAAACTACGAGCAGTACTTC.

The rearrangement joins TRBV7-2 to TRBJ2-3; 7 nucleotides agree with TRBD2. V lost 3 bases to trimming and J lost 0 bases; unmatched junction nucleotides: 3. The germline gives CDR1 SGHTA, CDR2 FQGNSA. CDR3 length: 15 amino acids. The CDR3 region has the DNA TGTGCCAGCAGCTTTGGGGGGGGTAGCACAGATACGCAGTATTTT. Protein product: CASSFGGGSTDTQYF.

This clonotype showed up many times. The CDR3 nucleotides read TGTGCCAGCAGCTTATCACTGAATTCACCCCTCCACTTT. Translating it yields CASSLSLNSPLHF. The chain employs TRBV7-2 and TRBJ1-6; no reliable D call. This CDR3 spans 13 amino acids. Trimming left V 2 bases short and J 7 bases short, with 6 bases between. Germline CDR1 SGHTA, CDR2 FQGNSA.

This clonotype has just one count. Possible read error: a much larger clone is one base away. The gene calls are TRBV18 and TRBJ2-5; D unresolved. Germline lookup yields CDR1 KGHSH and CDR2 LQKENI. The CDR3 extends over 14 amino acids. V was pared by 0 bases and J by 0 bases, with 5 bases between. CDR3 sequence (DNA): TGTGCCAGCTCACCACCCTGCCACCAAGAGACCCAGTACTTC. Amino acids: CASSPPCHQETQYF. The whole variable domain, filled in from reference TRBV18 and TRBJ2-5, reads NAGVMQNPRHLVRRRGQEARLRCSPMKGHSHVYWYRQLPEEGLKFMVYLQKENIIDESGMPKERFSAEFPKEGPSILRIQQVVRGDSAAYFCASSPPCHQETQYFGPGTRLLVL.

The V and J genes are TRBV20-1 and TRBJ1-1; 8 bases align to TRBD1. The CDR3 contains 11 residues. Germline loops: CDR1 DFQATT, CDR2 SNEGSKA (reference sequence). Germline trimming cut 5 bases from V and 8 bases from J; bases unmatched to any gene: 4. Written as DNA, the CDR3 is TGCAGTGCTCACAGGGGGGAAGAAGCTTTCTTT. Its translation is CSAHRGEEAFF.

This clonotype was seen repeatedly, ten times or more. The rearrangement uses TRBV5-6 and TRBJ1-1, with TRBD1 identical over 7 bases. The CDR3 is made up of 15 amino acids. Losses at the gene ends were 1 base for V and 1 base for J; bases not matched to a gene: 4. Germline CDR1 is SGHDT and CDR2 is YYEEEE. CDR3 residues: CASSLMGQQNTEAFF. The CDR3 nucleotides are TGTGCCAGCAGCTTGATGGGACAGCAGAACACTGAAGCTTTCTTT.